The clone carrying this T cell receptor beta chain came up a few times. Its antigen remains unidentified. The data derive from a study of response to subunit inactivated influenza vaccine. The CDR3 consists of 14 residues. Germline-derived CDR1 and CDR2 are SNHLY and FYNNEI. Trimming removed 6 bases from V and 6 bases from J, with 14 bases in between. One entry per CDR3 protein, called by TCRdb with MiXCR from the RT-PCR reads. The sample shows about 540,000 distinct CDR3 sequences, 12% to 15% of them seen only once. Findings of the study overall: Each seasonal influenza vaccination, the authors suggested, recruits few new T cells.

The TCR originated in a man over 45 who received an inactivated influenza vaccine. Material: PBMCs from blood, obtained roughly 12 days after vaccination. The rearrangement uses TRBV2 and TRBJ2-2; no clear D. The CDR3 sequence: CASRPLTGSGELFF. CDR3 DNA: TGTGCCAGCAGGCCCCTAACGGGCTCCGGGGAGCTGTTTTTT.